The 24 T cell receptor beta chains reported below all come from one sample, sequenced in a study of cytomegalovirus exposure and HLA in healthy donors. PCR used 60 Vbeta primers and 13 Jbeta primers. The table came from immunoSEQ multiplex PCR; TCRdb's copy has only in-frame clones and leaves some out. The sample shows about 140,000 clones, approximately 80% of them seen only once. Sequenced sample: PBMCs. These TCRs come from a man in his thirties or forties in good health and CMV-seronegative.

CDR3 sequence: CATSRGGAGGYNEQFF. The DNA of the CDR3 is TGTGCCACCAGCAGAGGCGGGGCCGGGGGGTACAATGAGCAGTTCTTC. This sequence joins TRBV15 and TRBJ2-1; 7 positions match TRBD2. The V gene end was trimmed by 1 base and the J gene end by 4 bases; junction bases not matched to a gene: 7. The CDR3 has 16 residues. CDR1 is LNHNV, CDR2 YYDKDF, per germline (reference sequence).

V and J are TRBV18 and TRBJ2-1, with D possibly being TRBD1 (5 bases). The CDR3 spans 11 residues. Germline V gene sequence: CDR1 KGHSH, CDR2 LQKENI. V was cut by 4 bases and J by 9 bases, with 7 bases left in between. CDR3 sequence (DNA): TGTGCCAGCTCACGGACATTTGAGCAGTTCTTC. Amino acids: CASSRTFEQFF.

This clone was seen more than once but under ten times. The rearrangement uses TRBV18 and TRBJ1-1; D is unresolved. Trimming removed 3 bases from V and 1 base from J, with 12 bases in between. The CDR3 is 15 amino acids. Germline loops: CDR1 KGHSH, CDR2 LQKENI. The DNA for the CDR3 is TGTGCCAGCTCACCGGTCGGGGAAAAGAACACTGAAGCTTTCTTT. Protein sequence: CASSPVGEKNTEAFF.

The CDR3 loop reads CASSRRNEKLFF. Written as DNA, the CDR3 is TGTGCCAGCAGTCGTCGGAATGAAAAACTGTTTTTT. This sequence joins TRBV27 and TRBJ1-4; no reliable D call. Germline V lookup: CDR1 MNHEY, CDR2 SMNVEV (reference sequence). The CDR3 extends over 12 amino acids. Between the trimmed V and J ends, which lost 5 bases and 5 bases, there was a span of 6 bases.

V usage is TRBV29-1 and J usage is TRBJ1-1; weak D call: TRBD1 (6 bases). CDR1 SQVTM and CDR2 ANQGSEA come from the germline V gene. CDR3 length: 16 residues. Trimming pared 7 bases from V and 1 base from J, leaving 22 bases between. The CDR3 loop reads CSATTPQGRGNTEAFF. As DNA, the CDR3 is TGCAGCGCTACGACCCCACAGGGTAGGGGGAACACTGAAGCTTTCTTT. The full variable domain, completed using reference TRBV29-1 and TRBJ1-1, is SAVISQKPSRDICQRGTSLTIQCQVDSQVTMMFWYRQQPGQSLTLIATANQGSEATYESGFVIDKFPISRPNLTFSTLTVSNMSPEDSSIYLCSATTPQGRGNTEAFFGQGTRLTVV.

This chain connects TRBV5-1 to TRBJ2-1; TRBD1 matches at 7 bases. The germline CDR1 and CDR2 sequences are SGHRS and YFSETQ. CDR3 length equals 14 residues. J was trimmed by 4 bases and V by 1 base; bases with no gene match: 2. CDR3 sequence: CASSLSQGYNEQFF. In DNA, the CDR3 is TGCGCCAGCAGCTTGTCACAGGGGTACAATGAGCAGTTCTTC.

The chain combines TRBV18 with TRBJ2-6; 10 nucleotides align to TRBD1. From germline, CDR1 is KGHSH and CDR2 LQKENI. V shed 6 bases, J shed 11 bases, and the junction held 13 bases outside the gene matches. The CDR3 sequence is 16 residues long. As DNA, the CDR3 is TGTGCCAGCTCGCCCTCACTCGACAGGGGGCCCGACGTCCTGACTTTC. Translating it yields CASSPSLDRGPDVLTF.

The V gene is TRBV28, the J gene TRBJ2-4; no reliable D call. From germline, CDR1 is MDHEN and CDR2 SYDVKM. V was shortened by 6 bases and J by 7 bases, with 7 bases between the two germline ends. The CDR3 runs 11 residues. This chain's CDR3 is CASSEFNIQYF. Written as DNA, the CDR3 is TGTGCCAGCAGCGAGTTTAACATTCAGTACTTC.

This sequence joins TRBV7-9 and TRBJ2-5, with D perhaps TRBD1 (6 bases). The J call could be wrong; TRBJ2-7 is a better fit for the DNA end. The length of the CDR3 is 17 residues. Germline values: CDR1 SEHNR, CDR2 FQNEAQ (reference sequence). CDR3 residues: CASSPTPWTARAYEQYF. Written as DNA, the CDR3 is TGTGCCAGCAGCCCCACCCCTTGGACAGCCCGAGCCTACGAGCAGTACTTC.

In this sample, this clone turned up once. This chain joins TRBV10-3 and TRBJ2-7; D gene uncertain. The CDR3 extends over 12 amino acids. The V gene lost 3 bases and the J gene lost 6 bases, with 9 bases spanning the gap. Germline V gene sequence: CDR1 ENHRY, CDR2 SYGVKD. The CDR3 region has the DNA TGTGCCATCAGTGATAGTCGGAGCGAGCAGTACTTC. This codes for CAISDSRSEQYF.

The rearrangement links TRBV14 to TRBJ1-5; D might be TRBD1 (6 bases). CDR1 SGHDN and CDR2 FVKESK come from the germline V gene. This CDR3 comprises 12 residues. V lost 3 bases and J lost 10, with 10 bases in between. CDR3 DNA sequence: TGTGCCAGCAGCCACGAGACAGGTCCCCAGCATTTT. Protein: CASSHETGPQHF.

This chain uses TRBV6-5 with TRBJ1-5, with D unclear. Per germline, CDR1 MNHEY and CDR2 SVGAGI. Trimming stripped 8 bases from V and 0 bases from J, with 8 bases between. This CDR3 comprises 13 residues. This CDR3 is CASAQYSNQPQHF. CDR3 nucleotides: TGTGCCAGCGCTCAGTATAGCAATCAGCCCCAGCATTTT.

The chain carries TRBV19 and TRBJ2-5; perhaps TRBD2 as D (7 bases). Trimming removed 0 bases at V and 5 bases at J, with 10 bases between. The CDR3 length is 14 residues. CDR1 and CDR2 from the germline V gene are LNHDA and SQIVND (reference sequence). The CDR3 nucleotides read TGTGCCAGTAGTATAGACAGGGGAGGGGAGACCCAGTACTTC. It encodes CASSIDRGGETQYF.

The chain joins TRBV5-4 to TRBJ2-7; 13 bases are shared with TRBD2. The length of the CDR3 is 17 residues. Germline trimming cut 3 bases from V and 3 bases from J; bases unmatched to any gene: 9. The germline V gene encodes CDR1 SGHNT and CDR2 YYREEE (reference sequence). The CDR3: CASSYRLAGGVSYEQYF. CDR3 sequence (DNA): TGTGCCAGCAGCTACCGACTAGCGGGAGGTGTGAGCTACGAGCAGTACTTC. Filled out from reference TRBV5-4 and TRBJ2-7, the complete variable domain reads ETGVTQSPTHLIKTRGQQVTLRCSSQSGHNTVSWYQQALGQGPQFIFQYYREEENGRGNFPPRFSGLQFPNYSSELNVNALELDDSALYLCASSYRLAGGVSYEQYFGPGTRLTVT.

In this sample, this clone turned up once. This sequence joins TRBV27 and TRBJ2-5; D gene uncertain. Matching the DNA end better, TRBJ2-7 makes the J call doubtful. Per the germline V gene, CDR1 is MNHEY and CDR2 is SMNVEV (reference sequence). The length of the CDR3 is 14 residues. CDR3 sequence: CASSLIATPYEQYF. CDR3 DNA: TGTGCCAGCAGTTTAATTGCTACCCCCTACGAGCAGTACTTC.

The V call is TRBV29-1, the J call TRBJ2-3, with TRBD1 matching 8 bases. CDR3 size: 13 residues. Germline V gene lookup returns CDR1 SQVTM and CDR2 ANQGSEA. The V segment lost 5 bases and the J segment 0 bases; nucleotides outside the gene matches: 1. The CDR3 DNA reads TGCAGCGTTAGGACAGGGAGCACAGATACGCAGTATTTT. Translated, it gives CSVRTGSTDTQYF.

This clone has a single count. The chain carries TRBV27 and TRBJ1-4; no clear D. This CDR3 has 15 residues. Germline lookup yields CDR1 MNHEY and CDR2 SMNVEV (reference sequence). V was pared by 3 bases and J by 5 bases, with 13 bases between. The CDR3 DNA is TGTGCCAGCAGTTTTGAGGCAGAACACAATGAAAAACTGTTTTTT. It translates to CASSFEAEHNEKLFF.

The CDR3 region has the DNA TGTGCCAGTAGCGAGACTTCCACTAGCACAGATACGCAGTATTTT. Protein: CASSETSTSTDTQYF. The gene calls are TRBV19 and TRBJ2-3; D is unresolved. V was clipped by 6 bases and J by 0 bases, with 13 bases between them. Germline CDR1 LNHDA, CDR2 SQIVND (reference sequence). This CDR3 has 15 residues.

The J gene is TRBJ2-1, the V gene TRBV7-9; 8 positions match TRBD1. The CDR3 sequence is 16 residues long. V was pared by 5 bases and J by 6 bases, with 12 bases of the junction left unmatched. CDR1 is SEHNR, CDR2 FQNEAQ, per germline (reference sequence). CDR3 sequence (DNA): TGTGCCAGCAGCCCCCGGTTGGACAGGGACGGCAATGAGCAGTTCTTC. Protein product: CASSPRLDRDGNEQFF.

This clone was seen more than once but under ten times. The chain uses TRBV7-9 and TRBJ1-1; 7 positions match TRBD1. Germline CDR1 is SEHNR and CDR2 is FQNEAQ (reference sequence). The CDR3 loop spans 13 amino acids. V trimming: 5 bases; J trimming: 6 bases; junction bases outside the gene matches: 6. CDR3 amino acids: CASSLRQGAEAFF. CDR3 DNA: TGTGCCAGCAGCCTAAGACAGGGTGCTGAAGCTTTCTTT.

The CDR3, as DNA: TGTGCCAGCAGAGAGTCCGGGACAGGGGGCCGTGAGCAGTACTTC. Protein sequence: CASRESGTGGREQYF. J is TRBJ2-7 and V is TRBV6-1, with 12 bases that match TRBD1. V gave up 6 bases and J gave up 7 bases; unmatched junction bases: 10. This CDR3 spans 15 amino acids. Germline CDR1 and CDR2: MNHNS and SASEGT.

The chain carries TRBV13 and TRBJ2-7; TRBD2 agrees at 10 bases. Germline lookup yields CDR1 PRHDT and CDR2 FYEKMQ (reference sequence). The CDR3 totals 15 residues. V dropped 5 bases and J dropped 7; count of bases not matched to a gene: 11. CDR3 residues: CASSHRTSGQLEQYF. Written as DNA, the CDR3 is TGTGCCAGCAGCCACCGGACTAGCGGACAGTTAGAGCAGTACTTC.

This clone was counted a single time. This chain uses TRBV7-2 with TRBJ2-1; tentatively, D is TRBD1 (6 bases). Trimming took 3 bases from V and 5 from J, leaving 14 bases between them. The germline gives CDR1 SGHTA, CDR2 FQGNSA. The CDR3 spans 15 residues. The DNA of the CDR3 is TGTGCCAGCAGCTTCCAGGACAGACAGGACAATGAGCAGTTCTTC. It yields the protein CASSFQDRQDNEQFF.

The rearrangement links TRBV2 to TRBJ2-5; 14 bases map to TRBD2. Germline values: CDR1 SNHLY, CDR2 FYNNEI. The CDR3 contains 15 residues. The trim removed 4 bases at V and 5 bases at J, leaving 3 bases unmatched. The CDR3 sequence: CASSGTSGRTETQYF. CDR3 sequence (DNA): TGTGCCAGCAGTGGGACTAGCGGGAGGACCGAGACCCAGTACTTC.